What follows describes a single T cell receptor (beta chain). Assay used: immunoSEQ multiplex PCR; TCRdb lists only in-frame clones, some missing. This sample has about 540,000 clones, with more than 75% found just once. This entry is derived from a study of shared T cell receptors in the human thymus. CDR1 is LNHNV and CDR2 is YYDKDF in the germline V gene (reference sequence). Trimming pared 9 bases from V and 2 bases from J, leaving 14 bases between. The length of the CDR3 is 14 residues. The data also belong to a second study, concerning human thymus T cells. That report notes: Each of the donors was a healthy Finnish infant who was undergoing open corrective cardiac surgery for congenital heart defects. Resections that were taken during corrective heart surgery supplied the thymus tissue. Among thymic and blood repertoires, usage of V and J genes appeared biased. Unrelated individuals had highly overlapping thymic repertoires, as reported in related research.

This TCR was recovered from a boy under three years old with a congenital heart defect. The chain is built from TRBV15 and TRBJ1-5; possibly TRBD1 for D (5 bases). The sequencing input was thymocytes. CDR3 nucleotide sequence: TGTGCCACAACTGAAGGGGTAGGCAATCAGCCCCAGCATTTT. It encodes CATTEGVGNQPQHF.